This TCR beta chain appears in the sequencing data of a study of CD8 T cells in ankylosing spondylitis. Making use of molecular barcodes, quantitative 5'-RACE generated TCR beta libraries. Via MiXCR, TCRdb re-called the 5' RACE reads, giving one row per CDR3 protein. The table records around 40,000 distinct CDR3 sequences, 2.7% of them present only once. The study, taken as a whole, reports: Earlier studies detected some motif variants in reactive arthritis synovial fluid and blood.

This clonotype was counted between two and nine times. The target antigen is unknown. V was clipped by 3 bases and J by 2 bases, with 8 bases between them. Germline-derived CDR1 and CDR2 are SGDLS and YYNGEE. The CDR3 covers 13 residues. The chain joins TRBV9 to TRBJ2-5, with D possibly matching TRBD1 (6 bases). The specimen was blood, either unsorted or a sorted T cell fraction (not recorded which). The clonotype originates from a male donor with ankylosing spondylitis or in good health (not recorded which). CDR3 residues: CASSAQGQETQYF. The CDR3 nucleotides are TGTGCCAGCAGCGCTCAGGGGCAAGAGACCCAGTACTTC.